A single sample gave rise to the 5 T cell receptor beta chains below, sequenced in a study of human T cells and chemical hapten exposure. Time point defined: pre-sensitization, week 0. The treatment denotes: therapeutic diphenylcyclopropenone sensitization with weekly scalp DPC. A single record per CDR3 protein comes from TCRdb applying MiXCR to the RACE reads. The sample gives 62,000 or so distinct CDR3 sequences, 9.5% to 12% of which show up once; 4.5% to 5.5% is in the top ten. The material was whole blood, obtained in connection with sensitization to the hapten diphenylcyclopropenone (DPC). All receptors derive from a woman between 45 and 65 years old with alopecia areata. Some clones in this sample may be carry-over from other donors' samples.

This clonotype was observed many times. The V call is TRBV9, the J call TRBJ2-2, with 9 nucleotides matching TRBD2. The CDR3 extends over 15 amino acids. CDR1 and CDR2 (germline): SGDLS, YYNGEE. The V gene end was trimmed by 4 bases and the J gene end by 2 bases; junction bases not matched to a gene: 3. CDR3 bases: TGTGCCAGCAGCCGGACTAGCGTTAACACCGGGGAGCTGTTTTTT. Translating it yields CASSRTSVNTGELFF.

This clonotype appeared a few times. The chain uses TRBV20-1 and TRBJ2-1; 9 positions agree with TRBD1. J lost 2 bases, V lost 2 bases, and 7 bases had no gene match. The CDR3 extends over 16 amino acids. The V gene's germline CDR1 is DFQATT and CDR2 SNEGSKA (reference sequence). CDR3 in DNA: TGCAGTGCTAGAAAGGCGGGGACAGGGACCTACAATGAGCAGTTCTTC. Its protein is CSARKAGTGTYNEQFF.

This clonotype has more than one count but fewer than ten. The chain employs TRBV7-2 and TRBJ2-5; the D is unclear. In germline, CDR1 is SGHTA, CDR2 FQGNSA. The V and J ends lost 3 bases and 3 bases respectively, with 11 bases between them. This CDR3 contains 14 residues. The CDR3 region is CASSLGSSKETQYF. CDR3 nucleotide sequence: TGTGCCAGCAGCTTGGGGTCATCTAAAGAGACCCAGTACTTC.

This clonotype was observed a few times. The chain links TRBV29-1 to TRBJ1-2; D remains unclear. This CDR3 has 13 amino acids. The V end lost 4 bases, the J end lost 0 bases, and 9 bases lay between the germline ends. Germline-derived CDR1 and CDR2 are SQVTM and ANQGSEA. CDR3 DNA: TGCAGCGTTGTACAGATAACTAACTATGGCTACACCTTC. Protein product: CSVVQITNYGYTF.

This clonotype was counted at least ten times. The CDR3 protein is CASSPRENSNQPQHF. CDR3 coding DNA: TGTGCCAGCTCACCACGGGAGAATAGCAATCAGCCCCAGCATTTT. The V and J genes are TRBV18 and TRBJ1-5; D gene ambiguous. This CDR3 is built from 15 residues. The germline V gene has CDR1 KGHSH and CDR2 LQKENI. V dropped 1 base and J dropped 0 bases, with 7 bases sitting between them.